Shown below are 14 T cell receptor beta chains from a single sample sequenced in a study of glioma-infiltrating T cells after dendritic cell vaccination. Sequenced by immunoSEQ multiplex PCR; TCRdb stores in-frame clones only, minus some. In the table there are about 92,000 clones, around 84% of which are singletons. The input for sequencing was blood, taken before dendritic cell vaccination. These receptors all come from a human donor with glioblastoma.

This clone was counted only a few times. The V gene is TRBV29-1, the J gene TRBJ2-3; TRBD2 agrees at 9 bases. The CDR3 contains 16 residues. The germline V gene encodes CDR1 SQVTM and CDR2 ANQGSEA. V dropped 4 bases and J dropped 6; count of bases not matched to a gene: 14. The chain's CDR3 is CSVGGAGGQIRDTQYF. As DNA, the CDR3 is TGCAGCGTTGGAGGAGCGGGGGGACAGATAAGGGATACGCAGTATTTT.

The rearrangement joins TRBV2 to TRBJ1-3, with D maybe TRBD1 (5 bases). The CDR3 contains 14 residues. From germline, CDR1 is SNHLY and CDR2 FYNNEI. V shed 9 bases and J shed 1 base, with 13 bases lying between them. The CDR3 DNA is TGTGCCAGTTTTCACAGGCGGTCTGGAAACACCATATATTTT. Translated: CASFHRRSGNTIYF.

This clone is a singleton in its sample. The rearrangement uses TRBV18 and TRBJ1-1, with D perhaps matching TRBD1 (5 bases). V gave up 1 base and J gave up 2 bases, with 17 bases separating them. Germline CDR1 KGHSH, CDR2 LQKENI. The CDR3 totals 17 residues. The CDR3 bases are TGTGCCAGCTCACCACAGGGGCCCGCAAAGTTTAACACTGAAGCTTTCTTT. This gives the protein CASSPQGPAKFNTEAFF. Full variable domain (remainder filled in from reference TRBV18 and TRBJ1-1): NAGVMQNPRHLVRRRGQEARLRCSPMKGHSHVYWYRQLPEEGLKFMVYLQKENIIDESGMPKERFSAEFPKEGPSILRIQQVVRGDSAAYFCASSPQGPAKFNTEAFFGQGTRLTVV.

The chain links TRBV6-6 to TRBJ1-2; tentative D call: TRBD1 (6 bases). CDR1 is MNHNY and CDR2 is SVGAGI in the germline V gene (reference sequence). The germline V and J ends were trimmed by 8 bases and 5 bases, with 21 bases remaining between them. The CDR3 is made up of 15 amino acids. CDR3 sequence: CASSTGPGLLYGYTF. CDR3 bases: TGTGCCAGCTCCACAGGGCCGGGGTTATTGTATGGCTACACCTTC.

V is TRBV27 and J is TRBJ2-5, with 11 nucleotides matching TRBD1. This CDR3 is 15 amino acids long. CDR1 is MNHEY and CDR2 is SMNVEV in the germline V gene (reference sequence). V was clipped by 3 bases and J by 3 bases; unmatched bases: 3. The CDR3 nucleotides are TGTGCCAGCAGTTTTGGGACAGGGGGGAAAGAGACCCAGTACTTC. Translation gives CASSFGTGGKETQYF.

The chain employs TRBV7-9 and TRBJ1-5; D call uncertain. The CDR3 sequence is 15 residues long. Germline-derived CDR1 and CDR2 are SEHNR and FQNEAQ (reference sequence). Trimming pared 1 base from V and 0 bases from J, leaving 7 bases between. The CDR3 reads CASSLGAYSNQPQHF. The CDR3 DNA follows: TGTGCCAGCAGCTTAGGAGCATATAGCAATCAGCCCCAGCATTTT.

The V gene is TRBV30, the J gene TRBJ2-5; D possibly corresponds to TRBD2 (6 bases). The germline V gene encodes CDR1 GTSNPN and CDR2 SVGIG (reference sequence). The CDR3 length is 14 residues. V gave up 1 base and J gave up 5 bases, with 14 bases separating them. In DNA, the CDR3 is TGTGCCTGGAGTGGGGCCGGGAGACGGGAGACCCAGTACTTC. Its translation is CAWSGAGRRETQYF.

This clone was found once. The chain employs TRBV5-4 and TRBJ2-5; no reliable D call. This CDR3 is built from 13 residues. Trimming left V 0 bases short and J 1 base short, with 4 bases between. Germline V lookup: CDR1 SGHNT, CDR2 YYREEE (reference sequence). CDR3 DNA: TGTGCCAGCAGCTTGGACAGCCAAGAGACCCAGTACTTC. The encoded protein is CASSLDSQETQYF.

The V gene is TRBV7-2, the J gene TRBJ1-1; D not certain. This CDR3 is 16 amino acids long. The V gene's germline CDR1 is SGHTA and CDR2 FQGNSA. Deletions cut 5 bases from V and 0 bases from J, with 16 bases between. Written as DNA, the CDR3 is TGTGCCAGCAGCGGAGGAAGGTTCACTATGAACACTGAAGCTTTCTTT. Its protein product is CASSGGRFTMNTEAFF. The entire variable domain, with the rest obtained from reference TRBV7-2 and TRBJ1-1, is as follows: GAGVSQSPSNKVTEKGKDVELRCDPISGHTALYWYRQSLGQGLEFLIYFQGNSAPDKSGLPSDRFSAERTGGSVSTLTIQRTQQEDSAVYLCASSGGRFTMNTEAFFGQGTRLTVV.

This clone was found once. The rearrangement links TRBV5-1 to TRBJ2-3, with D maybe TRBD1 (6 bases). This CDR3 is built from 16 residues. The germline CDR1 and CDR2 sequences are SGHRS and YFSETQ. V was clipped by 5 bases and J by 2 bases, with 18 bases between them. The CDR3 nucleotides read TGCGCCAGCAGTCTTACTGGGCAGGGGATCACAGATACGCAGTATTTT. Its protein product is CASSLTGQGITDTQYF.

This sequence joins TRBV7-2 and TRBJ2-1; D may be TRBD2 (6 bases). This CDR3 region has 15 residues. Looked up from germline, CDR1 is SGHTA and CDR2 is FQGNSA. Trimming left V 7 bases short and J 0 bases short, with 13 bases between. The CDR3 DNA reads TGTGCCAGCACCGACAAGACTAGCTCCTACAATGAGCAGTTCTTC. This sequence encodes CASTDKTSSYNEQFF.

The chain is built from TRBV7-3 and TRBJ1-2; D is undetermined. Trimming shortened V by 2 bases and J by 7 bases, and 17 bases separated the two germline ends. The CDR3 is made up of 15 amino acids. The germline CDR1 and CDR2 sequences are SGHTA and FQGTGA. Here the CDR3 DNA reads TGTGCCAGCAGCTTATTTAGCAGGCGGGAGCGTGGCTACACCTTC. Amino acids: CASSLFSRRERGYTF.

The V and J genes are TRBV5-6 and TRBJ2-1, with 10 bases lining up with TRBD2. The CDR3 contains 13 residues. The V gene end was trimmed by 0 bases and the J gene end by 13 bases; junction bases not matched to a gene: 4. Per the germline V gene, CDR1 is SGHDT and CDR2 is YYEEEE. The CDR3 bases are TGTGCCAGCAGCTTGGGTCTAGCGGGAGATCAGTTCTTC. Translated: CASSLGLAGDQFF. The whole variable domain, filled in from reference TRBV5-6 and TRBJ2-1, reads DAGVTQSPTHLIKTRGQQVTLRCSPKSGHDTVSWYQQALGQGPQFIFQYYEEEERQRGNFPDRFSGHQFPNYSSELNVNALLLGDSALYLCASSLGLAGDQFFGPGTRLTVL.

The chain is built from TRBV30 and TRBJ1-2, with TRBD1 as a possible D gene (5 bases). V lost 2 bases to trimming and J lost 5 bases, with 15 bases between them. This CDR3 is built from 14 residues. Per germline, CDR1 GTSNPN and CDR2 SVGIG (reference sequence). The CDR3 region has the DNA TGTGCCTGGAGTCATGACAGAACCGCTTATGGCTACACCTTC. It encodes CAWSHDRTAYGYTF.